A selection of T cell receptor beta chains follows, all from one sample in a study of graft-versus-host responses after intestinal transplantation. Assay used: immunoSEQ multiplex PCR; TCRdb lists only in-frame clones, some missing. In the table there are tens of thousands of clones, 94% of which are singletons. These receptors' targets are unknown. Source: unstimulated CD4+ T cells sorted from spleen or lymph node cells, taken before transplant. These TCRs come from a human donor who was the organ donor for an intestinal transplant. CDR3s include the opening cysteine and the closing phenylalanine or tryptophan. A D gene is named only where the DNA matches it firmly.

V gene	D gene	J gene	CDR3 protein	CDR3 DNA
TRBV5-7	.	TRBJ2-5	CASSPGTGKQETQYF	TGTGCCAGCAGCCCGGGGACGGGGAAACAAGAGACCCAGTACTTC
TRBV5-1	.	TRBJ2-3	CASSLGGSTDTQYF	TGCGCCAGCAGCCTGGGGGGTAGCACAGATACGCAGTATTTT
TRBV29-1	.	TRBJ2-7	CSVEGFSYEQYF	TGCAGCGTTGAAGGTTTCTCCTACGAGCAGTACTTC
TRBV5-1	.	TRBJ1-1	CASSVQGSEAFF	TGCGCCAGCAGCGTACAGGGTAGTGAAGCTTTCTTT
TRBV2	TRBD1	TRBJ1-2	CASSEARTGYGYTF	TGTGCCAGCAGTGAAGCGAGGACAGGATATGGCTACACCTTC
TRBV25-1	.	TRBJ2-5	CASSNPGAPETQYF	TGTGCCAGCAGTAACCCAGGGGCCCCAGAGACCCAGTACTTC
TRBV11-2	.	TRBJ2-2	CASSLARPQSVTGELFF	TGTGCCAGCAGCTTAGCCCGGCCACAAAGCGTCACCGGGGAGCTGTTTTTT
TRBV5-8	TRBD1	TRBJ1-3	CASSSRQGGNTIYF	TGTGCCAGCAGCTCCCGACAGGGTGGAAACACCATATATTTT
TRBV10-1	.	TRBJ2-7	CASRQVSYEQYF	TGCGCCAGCAGACAGGTCTCCTACGAGCAGTACTTC
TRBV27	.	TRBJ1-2	CASSSGRVYGYTF	TGTGCCAGCAGTTCGGGACGGGTCTATGGCTACACCTTC